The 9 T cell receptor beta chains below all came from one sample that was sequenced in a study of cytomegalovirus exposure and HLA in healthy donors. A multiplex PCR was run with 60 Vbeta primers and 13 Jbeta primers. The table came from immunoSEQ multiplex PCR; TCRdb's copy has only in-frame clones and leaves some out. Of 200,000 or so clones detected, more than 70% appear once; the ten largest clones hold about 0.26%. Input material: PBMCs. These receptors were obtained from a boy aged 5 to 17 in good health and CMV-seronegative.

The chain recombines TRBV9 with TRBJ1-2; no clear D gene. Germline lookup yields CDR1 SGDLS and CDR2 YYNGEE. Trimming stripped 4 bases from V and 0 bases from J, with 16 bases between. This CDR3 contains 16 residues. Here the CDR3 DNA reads TGTGCCAGCAGCTCCGGAGGAACATCCTCTAACTATGGCTACACCTTC. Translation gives CASSSGGTSSNYGYTF.

The CDR3 sequence is CACADSLYGYTF. Here the CDR3 DNA reads TGTGCCTGTGCGGACAGTCTCTATGGCTACACCTTC. The V call is TRBV30, the J call TRBJ1-2; TRBD1 is a possible D gene (6 bases). Trimming removed 6 bases at V and 4 bases at J, with 12 bases between. From germline, CDR1 is GTSNPN and CDR2 SVGIG (reference sequence). CDR3 length equals 12 residues.

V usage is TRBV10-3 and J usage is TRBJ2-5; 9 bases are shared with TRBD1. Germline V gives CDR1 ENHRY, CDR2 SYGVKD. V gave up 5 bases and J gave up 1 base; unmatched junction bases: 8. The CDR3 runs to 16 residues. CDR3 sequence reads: CAISMKMTGGQETQYF. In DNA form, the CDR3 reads TGTGCCATCAGTATGAAGATGACAGGGGGCCAAGAGACCCAGTACTTC.

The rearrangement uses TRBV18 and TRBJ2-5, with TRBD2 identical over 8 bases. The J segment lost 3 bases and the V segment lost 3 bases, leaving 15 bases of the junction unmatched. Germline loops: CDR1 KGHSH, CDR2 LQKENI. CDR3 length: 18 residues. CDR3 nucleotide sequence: TGTGCCAGCTCACCCCCGTCCGGGCGGGGGGCCGGAGAAGAGACCCAGTACTTC. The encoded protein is CASSPPSGRGAGEETQYF.

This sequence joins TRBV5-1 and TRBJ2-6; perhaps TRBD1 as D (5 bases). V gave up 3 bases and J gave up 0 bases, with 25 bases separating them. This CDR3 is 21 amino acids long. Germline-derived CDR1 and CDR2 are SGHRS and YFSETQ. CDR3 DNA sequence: TGCGCCAGCAGCTCACCCGATCTCCGGACACACATTTTCTCTGGGGCCAACGTCCTGACTTTC. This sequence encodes CASSSPDLRTHIFSGANVLTF.

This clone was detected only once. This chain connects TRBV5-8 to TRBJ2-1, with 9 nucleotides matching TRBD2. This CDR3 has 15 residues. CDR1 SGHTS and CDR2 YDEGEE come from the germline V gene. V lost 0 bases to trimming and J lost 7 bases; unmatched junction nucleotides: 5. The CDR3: CASSLGVTSGNEQFF. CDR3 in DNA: TGTGCCAGCAGCTTGGGGGTGACTAGCGGTAATGAGCAGTTCTTC. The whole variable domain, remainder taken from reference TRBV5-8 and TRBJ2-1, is EAGVTQSPTHLIKTRGQQATLRCSPISGHTSVYWYQQALGLGLQFLLWYDEGEERNRGNFPPRFSGRQFPNYSSELNVNALELEDSALYLCASSLGVTSGNEQFFGPGTRLTVL.

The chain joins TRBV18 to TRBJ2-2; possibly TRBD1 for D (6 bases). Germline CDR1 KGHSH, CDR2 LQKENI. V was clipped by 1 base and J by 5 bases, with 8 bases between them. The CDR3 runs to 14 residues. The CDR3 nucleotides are TGTGCCAGCTCACCACTCCAGGGGACCGGGGAGCTGTTTTTT. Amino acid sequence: CASSPLQGTGELFF. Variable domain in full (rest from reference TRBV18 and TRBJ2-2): NAGVMQNPRHLVRRRGQEARLRCSPMKGHSHVYWYRQLPEEGLKFMVYLQKENIIDESGMPKERFSAEFPKEGPSILRIQQVVRGDSAAYFCASSPLQGTGELFFGEGSRLTVL.

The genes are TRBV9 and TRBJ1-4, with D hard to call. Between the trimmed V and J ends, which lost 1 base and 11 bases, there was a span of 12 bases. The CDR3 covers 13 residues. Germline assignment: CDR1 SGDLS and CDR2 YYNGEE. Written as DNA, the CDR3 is TGTGCCAGCAGCGTATACGGGATGGGGAAACTGTTTTTT. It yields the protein CASSVYGMGKLFF.

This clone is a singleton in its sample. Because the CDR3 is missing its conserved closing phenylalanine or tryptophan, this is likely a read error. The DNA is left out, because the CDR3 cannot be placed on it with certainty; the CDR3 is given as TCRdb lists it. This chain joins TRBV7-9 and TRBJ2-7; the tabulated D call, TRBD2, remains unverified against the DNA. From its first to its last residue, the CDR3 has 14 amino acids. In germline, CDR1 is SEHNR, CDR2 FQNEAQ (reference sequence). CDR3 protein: CASSRTPGEQSYAP.